This T cell receptor beta chain was obtained from a study of neurological immune-mediated disorders. In germline, CDR1 is SEHNR, CDR2 FQNEAQ (reference sequence). The CDR3 contains 14 residues. With 1 base clipped from V and 3 bases from J, the junction kept 0 bases outside the gene matches. Synthesis of cDNA used 5'RACE (with 10-nucleotide random UMIs). Every sequencing run generated in excess of 170 million TCR-beta sequences. These sequences covered 15-18 subjects. TCRdb passed the 5' RACE reads through MiXCR, listing each CDR3 protein once. This sample has about 59,000 distinct CDR3 sequences, with roughly 12% found just once. This clonotype was found many times. PBMCs stored at -80 C, numbering 2 million, were the origin of the unsorted libraries.

The rearrangement links TRBV7-9 to TRBJ2-5, with TRBD2 matching 9 bases. This clonotype originated in a woman aged 60-75 years with HTLV-1-associated myelopathy (HAM/TSP). The sample comprised PBMCs. This chain's CDR3 is CASSLGLAEETQYF. The CDR3 DNA is TGTGCCAGCAGCTTAGGACTAGCGGAAGAGACCCAGTACTTC.